These T cell receptor beta chains were read from a single sample in a study of T-cell memory formation after mild COVID-19. A single record per CDR3 protein comes from TCRdb applying MiXCR to the 5' RACE reads. The repertoire consists of 350,000 to 500,000 distinct CDR3 sequences, with more than 20% occurring once and the leading ten covering less than 15%. The sample taken for sequencing was PBMCs or a T cell subset sorted from them (not recorded which). The receptors were sampled from an adult woman who had mild COVID-19 (a few samples of this study predate the infection). Cell type and time point are not known. The CDR3 runs from the conserved cysteine through the conserved F or W. A D gene is named only where the DNA matches it firmly. Not every row has a clone size; where given, it reads once, few, many or a size class.

d_gene: TRBD2; v_gene: TRBV2; abundance: many; j_gene: TRBJ2-5; CDR3nt: TGTGCCAGCAGTGAAGGGACTAGCGGGAGAGGGACCACCCAGTACTTC; CDR3aa: CASSEGTSGRGTTQYF
d_gene: TRBD1; v_gene: TRBV5-6; abundance: .; j_gene: TRBJ1-1; CDR3nt: TGTGCCAGCAGCCTAAACGGACAGGGGGCAAGGAACACTGAAGCTTTCTTT; CDR3aa: CASSLNGQGARNTEAFF
d_gene: .; v_gene: TRBV30; abundance: many; j_gene: TRBJ2-6; CDR3nt: TGTGCCTGGAGTTTTGGCTCTGGGGCCAACGTCCTGACTTTC; CDR3aa: CAWSFGSGANVLTF
d_gene: .; v_gene: TRBV29-1; abundance: few; j_gene: TRBJ2-2; CDR3nt: TGCAGCGTTGAGGAGGGATACGGGGAGCTGTTTTTT; CDR3aa: CSVEEGYGELFF
d_gene: .; v_gene: TRBV7-3; abundance: .; j_gene: TRBJ2-3; CDR3nt: TGTGCCAGCAGCTTAAGAGGGCAAAGGGATACGCAGTATTTT; CDR3aa: CASSLRGQRDTQYF
d_gene: TRBD1; v_gene: TRBV20-1; abundance: .; j_gene: TRBJ1-2; CDR3nt: TGCAGTGCTAGTGACAGGGGTGCTAACTATGGCTACACCTTC; CDR3aa: CSASDRGANYGYTF
d_gene: .; v_gene: TRBV6-1; abundance: few; j_gene: TRBJ1-5; CDR3nt: TGTGCCAGCAGTTCAGAAGATCAGCCCCAGCATTTT; CDR3aa: CASSSEDQPQHF
d_gene: TRBD2; v_gene: TRBV7-9; abundance: few; j_gene: TRBJ2-1; CDR3nt: TGTGCCAGCAGCTCAGAACAGGGACTAGCGGGAGATGAGCAGTTCTTC; CDR3aa: CASSSEQGLAGDEQFF
d_gene: TRBD2; v_gene: TRBV12-3/TRBV12-4; abundance: few; j_gene: TRBJ2-7; CDR3nt: TGTGCCAGCAGTTTATCGGGGGGGCCATTCGAGCAGTACTTC; CDR3aa: CASSLSGGPFEQYF
d_gene: .; v_gene: TRBV7-2; abundance: few; j_gene: TRBJ2-7; CDR3nt: TGTGCCAGCAGCTTAGTAGCAGCCTACGAGCAGTACTTC; CDR3aa: CASSLVAAYEQYF
d_gene: .; v_gene: TRBV10-3; abundance: few; j_gene: TRBJ2-3; CDR3nt: TGTGCCATCAACACTAGTCCCACAGATACGCAGTATTTT; CDR3aa: CAINTSPTDTQYF
d_gene: .; v_gene: TRBV4-1; abundance: .; j_gene: TRBJ2-2; CDR3nt: TGCGCCAGCAGCCAGCGGAGGGGGCGAGACACCGGGGAGCTGTTTTTT; CDR3aa: CASSQRRGRDTGELFF
d_gene: .; v_gene: TRBV18; abundance: few; j_gene: TRBJ2-1; CDR3nt: TGTGCCAGCTCACCACCGGACTCGATGCGCAATGAGCAGTTCTTC; CDR3aa: CASSPPDSMRNEQFF
d_gene: .; v_gene: TRBV6-5; abundance: few; j_gene: TRBJ2-7; CDR3nt: TGTGCCAGCAGTTACGACTGGTCCTACGAGCAGTACTTC; CDR3aa: CASSYDWSYEQYF
d_gene: TRBD1; v_gene: TRBV5-1; abundance: many; j_gene: TRBJ2-1; CDR3nt: TGCGCCAGCAGCTTGGAGGGGGCCCGCTACAATGAGCAGTTCTTC; CDR3aa: CASSLEGARYNEQFF
d_gene: .; v_gene: TRBV3-1; abundance: .; j_gene: TRBJ1-1; CDR3nt: TGTGCCAGCAGCCAGGCCGGGATTGAAGCTTTCTTT; CDR3aa: CASSQAGIEAFF
d_gene: .; v_gene: TRBV24-1; abundance: few; j_gene: TRBJ2-7; CDR3nt: TGTGCCACCAGTGAGGGGAGTGGAACTGCCTACGAGCAGTACTTC; CDR3aa: CATSEGSGTAYEQYF
d_gene: .; v_gene: TRBV5-1; abundance: .; j_gene: TRBJ2-7; CDR3nt: TGCGCCAGCAGCTACAGATCAGTCCCCGAGGAATACGAGCAGTACTTC; CDR3aa: CASSYRSVPEEYEQYF
d_gene: TRBD2; v_gene: TRBV7-8; abundance: few; j_gene: TRBJ2-1; CDR3nt: TGTGCCAGCAGCAGGAGAGCGGGAAGCTCCTACAATGAGCAGTTCTTC; CDR3aa: CASSRRAGSSYNEQFF
d_gene: TRBD2; v_gene: TRBV11-2; abundance: few; j_gene: TRBJ2-7; CDR3nt: TGTGCCAGCAGCTTGGGCCCTGGGGCGGGGGACGAGCAGTACTTC; CDR3aa: CASSLGPGAGDEQYF
d_gene: .; v_gene: TRBV7-2; abundance: .; j_gene: TRBJ1-2; CDR3nt: TGTGCCAGCAGCTTAGCGCAGGGAGGCGGCTACACCTTC; CDR3aa: CASSLAQGGGYTF
d_gene: TRBD2; v_gene: TRBV2; abundance: .; j_gene: TRBJ2-1; CDR3nt: TGTGCCAGCAGGACCGAACTAGCGGGGGGACCCTACAATGAGCAGTTCTTC; CDR3aa: CASRTELAGGPYNEQFF
d_gene: TRBD2; v_gene: TRBV15; abundance: .; j_gene: TRBJ2-1; CDR3nt: TGTGCCACCAGCAGAGGGGGAACTAGCGGGGGGGATTCCTACAATGAGCAGTTCTTC; CDR3aa: CATSRGGTSGGDSYNEQFF
d_gene: .; v_gene: TRBV12-3/TRBV12-4; abundance: .; j_gene: TRBJ2-7; CDR3nt: TGTGCCAGCAGGTCCACCTCAGGGGCGAGCGAGCAGTACTTC; CDR3aa: CASRSTSGASEQYF
d_gene: TRBD1; v_gene: TRBV5-1; abundance: few; j_gene: TRBJ2-1; CDR3nt: TGCGCCAGCAGCTTTGGGGACAGGGGATTCAATGAGCAGTTCTTC; CDR3aa: CASSFGDRGFNEQFF
d_gene: TRBD1; v_gene: TRBV9; abundance: .; j_gene: TRBJ2-7; CDR3nt: TGTGCCAGCAGCGCGAACCGGGACAGGGTCTCCTACGAGCAGTACTTC; CDR3aa: CASSANRDRVSYEQYF
d_gene: .; v_gene: TRBV6-6; abundance: .; j_gene: TRBJ1-1; CDR3nt: TGTGCCAGCAGACCCCGAGGGGACATGAACACTGAAGCTTTCTTT; CDR3aa: CASRPRGDMNTEAFF
d_gene: .; v_gene: TRBV5-1; abundance: many; j_gene: TRBJ2-7; CDR3nt: TGCGCCAGCAGCATAGGGACCGGAGATCGCTACGAGCAGTACTTC; CDR3aa: CASSIGTGDRYEQYF
d_gene: TRBD1; v_gene: TRBV5-1; abundance: few; j_gene: TRBJ2-4; CDR3nt: TGCGCCAGCAGCTGGACAGGGGCCGAGGCCAAAAACATTCAGTACTTC; CDR3aa: CASSWTGAEAKNIQYF
d_gene: TRBD2; v_gene: TRBV27; abundance: .; j_gene: TRBJ2-7; CDR3nt: TGTGCCAGCAGATCCGGGACTAGCGGGAGACACGAGCAGTACTTC; CDR3aa: CASRSGTSGRHEQYF
d_gene: TRBD1; v_gene: TRBV14; abundance: once; j_gene: TRBJ2-1; CDR3nt: TGTGCCAGCAGCTCCGGGACAGGGGGCCATGAGCAGTTCTTC; CDR3aa: CASSSGTGGHEQFF
d_gene: .; v_gene: TRBV24-1; abundance: .; j_gene: TRBJ1-2; CDR3nt: TGTGCCACCAGTGATTCTAGCGGATACTATGGCTACACCTTC; CDR3aa: CATSDSSGYYGYTF
d_gene: .; v_gene: TRBV29-1; abundance: few; j_gene: TRBJ2-7; CDR3nt: TGCAGCGTTGAAGAATCCGGGGCCTACGAGCAGTACTTC; CDR3aa: CSVEESGAYEQYF
d_gene: TRBD1; v_gene: TRBV19; abundance: few; j_gene: TRBJ2-3; CDR3nt: TGTGCCAGTAGGGACAGGGGGCGAACAGATACGCAGTATTTT; CDR3aa: CASRDRGRTDTQYF
d_gene: .; v_gene: TRBV7-9; abundance: .; j_gene: TRBJ2-1; CDR3nt: TGTGCCAGCGGATTATACCAGTTCTTC; CDR3aa: CASGLYQFF
d_gene: .; v_gene: TRBV7-9; abundance: few; j_gene: TRBJ1-1; CDR3nt: TGTGCCAGCAGCTTAGGACGGGGGGCTGAAGCTTTCTTT; CDR3aa: CASSLGRGAEAFF
d_gene: .; v_gene: TRBV6-5; abundance: .; j_gene: TRBJ1-2; CDR3nt: TGTGCCAGCAGTTACTCGGGCAGCTTCTATGGCTACACCTTC; CDR3aa: CASSYSGSFYGYTF
d_gene: TRBD2; v_gene: TRBV6-2/TRBV6-3; abundance: .; j_gene: TRBJ2-1; CDR3nt: TGTGCCAGCAGTTACTGGCTAGCGGATTCCTACAATGAGCAGTTCTTC; CDR3aa: CASSYWLADSYNEQFF
d_gene: .; v_gene: TRBV4-3; abundance: .; j_gene: TRBJ2-5; CDR3nt: TGCGCCAGCAGCCATCATCTAGCGCTCCAAGAGACCCAGTACTTC; CDR3aa: CASSHHLALQETQYF
d_gene: TRBD2; v_gene: TRBV20-1; abundance: .; j_gene: TRBJ2-1; CDR3nt: TGCAGTGCCACCCACGGGGGAACTAGCGGATACAATGAGCAGTTCTTC; CDR3aa: CSATHGGTSGYNEQFF